These T cell receptor beta chains were read from a single sample in a study of OX40 agonist ivuxolimab in advanced cancers. Measured with immunoSEQ multiplex PCR; TCRdb has only the in-frame clones, and not every one. The top ten clones hold roughly 0.8% of a sample with 100,000 or so clones, 88% of them seen once. The material was CD4+ or CD8+ T cells sorted from blood, obtained in a trial of the OX40 agonist ivuxolimab. The receptors originated from an adult with an advanced solid tumor such as melanoma, head and neck, liver or kidney cancer. CDR3s include the opening cysteine and the closing phenylalanine or tryptophan. The order of the fields is CDR3 length, V gene, J gene, clone size, D gene, CDR3 protein, CDR3 DNA. D genes are given only for firm matches. Part of the rows lack a size; the others show once, few, many or a class for expanded clones.

len: 14
v_gene: TRBV2
j_gene: TRBJ2-3
abundance: .
d_gene: TRBD1
CDR3aa: CAIRPGQHTDTQYF
CDR3nt: TGTGCCATCAGACCGGGACAGCACACAGATACGCAGTATTTT

len: 14
v_gene: TRBV6-1
j_gene: TRBJ2-4
abundance: .
d_gene: .
CDR3aa: CASSVSLTENIQYF
CDR3nt: TGTGCCAGCAGTGTCAGCTTGACGGAAAACATTCAGTACTTC

len: 18
v_gene: TRBV7-2
j_gene: TRBJ1-1
abundance: .
d_gene: TRBD1
CDR3aa: CASSLIVGTGSYGTEAFF
CDR3nt: TGTGCCAGCAGCTTAATCGTCGGGACAGGATCTTATGGGACTGAAGCTTTCTTT

len: 14
v_gene: TRBV11-2
j_gene: TRBJ2-5
abundance: .
d_gene: .
CDR3aa: CASSHAGGGETQYF
CDR3nt: TGTGCCAGCAGCCACGCAGGCGGCGGGGAGACCCAGTACTTC

len: 13
v_gene: TRBV6-5
j_gene: TRBJ1-1
abundance: .
d_gene: .
CDR3aa: CASSYSIRGEAFF
CDR3nt: TGTGCCAGCAGTTACTCGATCAGGGGTGAAGCTTTCTTT

len: 14
v_gene: TRBV2
j_gene: TRBJ1-6
abundance: once
d_gene: .
CDR3aa: CASRKDSYNSPLHF
CDR3nt: TGTGCCAGCAGGAAGGACAGCTATAATTCACCCCTCCACTTT

len: 12
v_gene: TRBV19
j_gene: TRBJ2-3
abundance: .
d_gene: .
CDR3aa: CASSNRVDTQYF
CDR3nt: TGTGCCAGTAGTAATCGGGTGGATACGCAGTATTTT

len: 11
v_gene: TRBV25-1
j_gene: TRBJ2-1
abundance: once
d_gene: .
CDR3aa: CASSVANEQFF
CDR3nt: TGTGCCAGCAGTGTTGCGAATGAGCAGTTCTTC

len: 15
v_gene: TRBV5-1
j_gene: TRBJ1-1
abundance: .
d_gene: .
CDR3aa: CASSLGVGMNTEAFF
CDR3nt: TGCGCCAGCAGCTTGGGAGTAGGGATGAACACTGAAGCTTTCTTT

len: 17
v_gene: TRBV4-3
j_gene: TRBJ2-3
abundance: .
d_gene: .
CDR3aa: CASSQGGPREFTDTQYF
CDR3nt: TGCGCCAGCAGCCAAGGAGGGCCCCGGGAGTTTACAGATACGCAGTATTTT

len: 14
v_gene: TRBV11-2
j_gene: TRBJ1-2
abundance: .
d_gene: TRBD1
CDR3aa: CASSSYRGDYGYTF
CDR3nt: TGTGCCAGCAGCTCGTACAGGGGGGACTATGGCTACACCTTC

len: 15
v_gene: TRBV4-2
j_gene: TRBJ2-1
abundance: .
d_gene: .
CDR3aa: CASSQDRVLPNEQFF
CDR3nt: TGTGCCAGCAGCCAAGATAGGGTCCTCCCCAATGAGCAGTTCTTC

len: 14
v_gene: TRBV28
j_gene: TRBJ1-2
abundance: .
d_gene: TRBD1
CDR3aa: CASSLYGQGNGYTF
CDR3nt: TGTGCCAGCAGTTTATACGGACAGGGAAATGGCTACACCTTC

len: 12
v_gene: TRBV2
j_gene: TRBJ2-1
abundance: few
d_gene: .
CDR3aa: CASHRSVNEQFF
CDR3nt: TGTGCCAGCCACCGGTCAGTCAATGAGCAGTTCTTC

len: 12
v_gene: TRBV7-9
j_gene: TRBJ1-2
abundance: .
d_gene: .
CDR3aa: CASSSGRPGYTF
CDR3nt: TGTGCCAGCAGCTCGGGACGGCCCGGCTACACCTTC

len: 15
v_gene: TRBV27
j_gene: TRBJ1-6
abundance: once
d_gene: .
CDR3aa: CASSRAGRRHSPLHF
CDR3nt: TGTGCCAGCAGCCGCGCCGGGAGAAGACATTCACCCCTCCACTTT

len: 14
v_gene: TRBV11-2
j_gene: TRBJ2-4
abundance: .
d_gene: .
CDR3aa: CASSLFLAKNIQYF
CDR3nt: TGTGCCAGCAGCTTATTCTTAGCCAAAAACATTCAGTACTTC

len: 15
v_gene: TRBV12-5
j_gene: TRBJ2-1
abundance: .
d_gene: TRBD2
CDR3aa: CASAPSSLAYNEQFF
CDR3nt: TGTGCTAGTGCCCCTTCCTCACTAGCGTACAATGAGCAGTTCTTC

len: 14
v_gene: TRBV7-9
j_gene: TRBJ1-4
abundance: .
d_gene: .
CDR3aa: CASSFGGQGEKLFF
CDR3nt: TGTGCCAGCAGCTTCGGGGGGCAAGGTGAAAAACTGTTTTTT

len: 15
v_gene: TRBV7-6
j_gene: TRBJ2-3
abundance: .
d_gene: TRBD2
CDR3aa: CASSLGGRALDTQYF
CDR3nt: TGTGCCAGCAGCTTGGGCGGGAGGGCATTAGATACGCAGTATTTT

len: 14
v_gene: TRBV6-6
j_gene: TRBJ2-1
abundance: once
d_gene: TRBD2
CDR3aa: CASSPGTSNNEQFF
CDR3nt: TGTGCCAGCAGTCCCGGGACTAGTAACAATGAGCAGTTCTTC

len: 13
v_gene: TRBV7-9
j_gene: TRBJ2-5
abundance: .
d_gene: .
CDR3aa: CASSLGGRETQYF
CDR3nt: TGTGCCAGCAGCTTAGGAGGGCGGGAGACCCAGTACTTC

len: 15
v_gene: TRBV11-2
j_gene: TRBJ2-2
abundance: .
d_gene: .
CDR3aa: CASSSRSRNTGELFF
CDR3nt: TGTGCCAGCAGCTCCCGGAGTCGAAACACCGGGGAGCTGTTTTTT

len: 13
v_gene: TRBV6-1
j_gene: TRBJ2-5
abundance: .
d_gene: .
CDR3aa: CASSDPGQETQYF
CDR3nt: TGTGCCAGCAGTGACCCAGGGCAGGAGACCCAGTACTTC

len: 12
v_gene: TRBV29-1
j_gene: TRBJ1-1
abundance: once
d_gene: .
CDR3aa: CSVTRDPNRAFF
CDR3nt: TGCAGCGTTACCCGGGACCCTAATCGAGCTTTCTTT

len: 13
v_gene: TRBV10-3
j_gene: TRBJ1-1
abundance: .
d_gene: .
CDR3aa: CAISDQAWSEAFF
CDR3nt: TGTGCCATCAGTGATCAGGCCTGGAGTGAAGCTTTCTTT

len: 15
v_gene: TRBV6-5
j_gene: TRBJ1-2
abundance: .
d_gene: TRBD1
CDR3aa: CASSYSKAGGYGYTF
CDR3nt: TGTGCCAGCAGTTACTCGAAGGCAGGGGGGTATGGCTACACCTTC

len: 11
v_gene: TRBV20-1
j_gene: TRBJ1-2
abundance: .
d_gene: TRBD1
CDR3aa: CSASGGHGYTF
CDR3nt: TGCAGTGCTTCAGGGGGCCATGGCTACACCTTC

len: 18
v_gene: TRBV19
j_gene: TRBJ2-3
abundance: once
d_gene: .
CDR3aa: CASSTGLSLGTITDTQYF
CDR3nt: TGTGCCAGTAGTACGGGACTGAGCCTGGGAACAATCACAGATACGCAGTATTTT

len: 12
v_gene: TRBV7-9
j_gene: TRBJ1-3
abundance: .
d_gene: .
CDR3aa: CASGLSGNTIYF
CDR3nt: TGTGCCAGTGGCCTCTCTGGAAACACCATATATTTT

len: 17
v_gene: TRBV30
j_gene: TRBJ1-2
abundance: .
d_gene: .
CDR3aa: CAWSGPLSGALRYGYTF
CDR3nt: TGTGCCTGGAGTGGGCCCCTATCAGGGGCCCTTCGCTATGGCTACACCTTC

len: 15
v_gene: TRBV19
j_gene: TRBJ2-1
abundance: .
d_gene: .
CDR3aa: CASSIDSGQYNEQFF
CDR3nt: TGTGCCAGTAGTATTGACTCGGGGCAGTATAATGAGCAGTTCTTC

len: 14
v_gene: TRBV5-4
j_gene: TRBJ2-2
abundance: .
d_gene: .
CDR3aa: CASSLQGTTGELFF
CDR3nt: TGTGCCAGCAGCCTCCAGGGTACCACCGGGGAGCTGTTTTTT

len: 15
v_gene: TRBV7-9
j_gene: TRBJ2-2
abundance: .
d_gene: .
CDR3aa: CASSSRTTYTGELFF
CDR3nt: TGTGCCAGCAGCTCCCGGACCACATACACCGGGGAGCTGTTTTTT

len: 16
v_gene: TRBV27
j_gene: TRBJ2-7
abundance: .
d_gene: TRBD2
CDR3aa: CASSRGVSGKWYEQYF
CDR3nt: TGTGCCAGCAGTCGAGGGGTTAGCGGGAAATGGTACGAGCAGTACTTC

len: 17
v_gene: TRBV5-8
j_gene: TRBJ1-5
abundance: .
d_gene: TRBD1
CDR3aa: CASRWTGATHSNQPQHF
CDR3nt: TGTGCCAGCAGGTGGACAGGGGCGACGCATAGCAATCAGCCCCAGCATTTT

len: 15
v_gene: TRBV5-1
j_gene: TRBJ2-1
abundance: .
d_gene: .
CDR3aa: CASEEGGGSYNEQFF
CDR3nt: TGCGCCAGCGAGGAGGGGGGAGGATCCTACAATGAGCAGTTCTTC

len: 14
v_gene: TRBV28
j_gene: TRBJ2-7
abundance: .
d_gene: TRBD2
CDR3aa: CASSLTSGTNEQYF
CDR3nt: TGTGCCAGCAGTTTGACTAGCGGGACTAACGAGCAGTACTTC

len: 16
v_gene: TRBV5-1
j_gene: TRBJ2-2
abundance: .
d_gene: TRBD2
CDR3aa: CACPMTGGRNTGELFF
CDR3nt: TGCGCCTGCCCTATGACGGGAGGGAGAAACACCGGGGAGCTGTTTTTT

len: 14
v_gene: TRBV6-6
j_gene: TRBJ1-2
abundance: .
d_gene: .
CDR3aa: CASRFKDGNYGYTF
CDR3nt: TGTGCCAGCAGGTTTAAGGACGGCAACTATGGCTACACCTTC

len: 15
v_gene: TRBV6-5
j_gene: TRBJ1-4
abundance: .
d_gene: TRBD1
CDR3aa: CASSYGDRATEKLFF
CDR3nt: TGTGCCAGCAGTTACGGGGACAGGGCGACTGAAAAACTGTTTTTT

len: 12
v_gene: TRBV6-5
j_gene: TRBJ1-1
abundance: .
d_gene: .
CDR3aa: CASKERNTEAFF
CDR3nt: TGTGCCAGCAAGGAGAGGAACACTGAAGCTTTCTTT

len: 17
v_gene: TRBV21-1
j_gene: TRBJ2-1
abundance: .
d_gene: .
CDR3aa: CASSDYGTSGSYNEQFF
CDR3nt: TGTGCCAGCAGCGACTACGGGACTAGCGGTTCCTACAATGAGCAGTTCTTC

len: 13
v_gene: TRBV29-1
j_gene: TRBJ1-3
abundance: .
d_gene: .
CDR3aa: CSVRANSGNTIYF
CDR3nt: TGCAGCGTTCGGGCCAACTCTGGAAACACCATATATTTT

len: 15
v_gene: TRBV18
j_gene: TRBJ1-5
abundance: .
d_gene: TRBD1
CDR3aa: CASSPAGQGEQPQHF
CDR3nt: TGTGCCAGCTCACCGGCGGGACAGGGCGAACAGCCCCAGCATTTT

len: 16
v_gene: TRBV18
j_gene: TRBJ2-5
abundance: .
d_gene: TRBD2
CDR3aa: CASSPRTSGTQETQYF
CDR3nt: TGTGCCAGCTCACCGCGGACTAGCGGGACTCAAGAGACCCAGTACTTC

len: 15
v_gene: TRBV5-4
j_gene: TRBJ2-5
abundance: .
d_gene: .
CDR3aa: CASSLGGPGQETQYF
CDR3nt: TGTGCCAGCAGCCTTGGGGGACCAGGCCAAGAGACCCAGTACTTC

len: 13
v_gene: TRBV5-4
j_gene: TRBJ1-6
abundance: .
d_gene: .
CDR3aa: CASSLDGNSPLHF
CDR3nt: TGTGCCAGCAGCTTGGATGGGAATTCACCCCTCCACTTT

len: 15
v_gene: TRBV7-3
j_gene: TRBJ2-1
abundance: .
d_gene: .
CDR3aa: CASSPTGKGNNEQFF
CDR3nt: TGTGCCAGCAGTCCTACAGGGAAGGGTAACAATGAGCAGTTCTTC

len: 15
v_gene: TRBV18
j_gene: TRBJ2-6
abundance: once
d_gene: .
CDR3aa: CASSPQGSGANVLTF
CDR3nt: TGTGCCAGCTCACCACAGGGTTCTGGGGCCAACGTCCTGACTTTC

len: 13
v_gene: TRBV11-2
j_gene: TRBJ1-1
abundance: .
d_gene: .
CDR3aa: CASSPPGRGTAFF
CDR3nt: TGTGCCAGCAGCCCTCCGGGCCGCGGAACGGCTTTCTTT

len: 16
v_gene: TRBV5-1
j_gene: TRBJ1-6
abundance: .
d_gene: TRBD1
CDR3aa: CASSWAPGTDNSPLHF
CDR3nt: TGCGCCAGCAGCTGGGCGCCCGGGACAGATAATTCACCCCTCCACTTT

len: 15
v_gene: TRBV10-3
j_gene: TRBJ2-1
abundance: .
d_gene: TRBD2
CDR3aa: CAIRSSGSSYNEQFF
CDR3nt: TGTGCCATCAGGTCTAGCGGGAGCTCCTACAATGAGCAGTTCTTC

len: 14
v_gene: TRBV19
j_gene: TRBJ1-1
abundance: .
d_gene: .
CDR3aa: CASRGTPRGTEAFF
CDR3nt: TGTGCCAGTAGAGGGACGCCTCGGGGCACTGAAGCTTTCTTT

len: 12
v_gene: TRBV2
j_gene: TRBJ2-5
abundance: once
d_gene: TRBD1
CDR3aa: CAGGTGVETQYF
CDR3nt: TGTGCCGGGGGGACAGGGGTAGAGACCCAGTACTTC

len: 17
v_gene: TRBV14
j_gene: TRBJ2-6
abundance: .
d_gene: .
CDR3aa: CASSTTVGLSGANVLTF
CDR3nt: TGTGCCAGCAGCACGACAGTGGGTCTCTCTGGGGCCAACGTCCTGACTTTC

len: 16
v_gene: TRBV4-1
j_gene: TRBJ2-1
abundance: .
d_gene: .
CDR3aa: CASSQYIASTYNEQFF
CDR3nt: TGCGCCAGCAGCCAGTATATAGCGTCGACCTACAATGAGCAGTTCTTC

len: 10
v_gene: TRBV20-1
j_gene: TRBJ2-5
abundance: once
d_gene: .
CDR3aa: CSVGEETQYF
CDR3nt: TGCAGTGTCGGAGAAGAGACCCAGTACTTC

len: 15
v_gene: TRBV7-2
j_gene: TRBJ2-5
abundance: .
d_gene: .
CDR3aa: CASSLVGGSQETQYF
CDR3nt: TGTGCCAGCAGCTTAGTCGGCGGTTCCCAAGAGACCCAGTACTTC

len: 16
v_gene: TRBV19
j_gene: TRBJ1-5
abundance: .
d_gene: .
CDR3aa: CASSIGGGYSNQPQHF
CDR3nt: TGTGCCAGTAGTATAGGAGGAGGGTATAGCAATCAGCCCCAGCATTTT